This passage covers 4 T cell receptor beta chains from one sample sequenced in a study of prognosis after radiotherapy for stage I lung cancer. Genomic DNA served as the source from which two-round multiplex PCR generated TCR beta CDR3 amplicons. Primers specific to each TRBV and TRBJ gene were used in first-round PCR. TCRdb independently ran MiXCR on the multiplex PCR reads; one entry per CDR3 protein. This table has fewer than 25,000 distinct CDR3 sequences, about 40% appearing once. The sample in question was PBMCs, obtained before or after stereotactic body radiation therapy (not recorded which). The receptor source for this set is a donor aged 50 or older with non-small cell lung cancer.

This clonotype has a count of ten or more. The CDR3 is CASSNSTSSGELFF. CDR3 sequence (DNA): TGCGCCAGCAGTAATTCGACTAGCTCCGGGGAGCTGTTTTTT. This chain connects TRBV5-1 to TRBJ2-2, with 7 bases identical to TRBD2. This CDR3 has 14 residues. Per the germline V gene, CDR1 is SGHRS and CDR2 is YFSETQ. Trimming at V came to 5 bases and at J to 6 bases, leaving 7 bases not matched to a gene.

In this sample, this clonotype turned up many times. The genes are TRBV2 and TRBJ1-5, with D perhaps TRBD1 (5 bases). Germline-derived CDR1 and CDR2 are SNHLY and FYNNEI. V lost 3 bases and J 3 bases, leaving 12 bases between the germline ends. This CDR3 has 15 residues. The CDR3 loop reads CASSEQGAINQPQHF. The CDR3 nucleotides read TGTGCCAGCAGTGAGCAAGGGGCCATCAATCAGCCCCAGCATTTT.

This clonotype showed up many times. The chain joins TRBV20-1 to TRBJ1-2; D is undetermined. The germline V gene encodes CDR1 DFQATT and CDR2 SNEGSKA (reference sequence). The CDR3 length is 15 residues. The ends were cut back, 0 bases at V and 1 base at J, with 12 bases in the middle. In nucleotides, the CDR3 is TGCAGTGCTAGAGATTTACAGAGACTTAACTATGGCTACACCTTC. Translated: CSARDLQRLNYGYTF.

This clonotype came up many times. The J gene is TRBJ2-2, the V gene TRBV30; D uncertain. CDR3 length equals 14 residues. With 2 bases removed from V and 7 bases from J, the gap between germline ends came to 14 bases. In germline, CDR1 is GTSNPN, CDR2 SVGIG (reference sequence). CDR3 region: CAWSKGVLGGELFF. CDR3 coding DNA: TGTGCCTGGAGTAAGGGTGTTTTGGGCGGGGAGCTGTTTTTT.